One and the same sample provided the 24 T cell receptor beta chains below, sequenced in a study of blood T cell repertoires in COVID-19. Libraries were prepared by immunoSEQ multiplex PCR; TCRdb keeps only in-frame clonotypes and omits some of them. The table shows 280,000 or so clones, with roughly 88% occurring only once. The specimen sequenced was peripheral blood. These TCRs come from a woman between 25 and 40 years old who had recovered from COVID-19.

The chain is built from TRBV29-1 and TRBJ2-1; 12 bases line up with TRBD2. V lost 2 bases to trimming and J lost 2 bases; unmatched junction nucleotides: 4. Per germline, CDR1 SQVTM and CDR2 ANQGSEA. The CDR3 length is 16 residues. CDR3 in DNA: TGCAGCGTTGAACTTTCTAGCGGGGGGGCCTACAATGAGCAGTTCTTC. Amino acid sequence: CSVELSSGGAYNEQFF.

CDR3 sequence: CASSFIVGTARNEKLFF. In nucleotides, the CDR3 is TGTGCCAGCAGCTTTATAGTGGGGACAGCGAGAAATGAAAAACTGTTTTTT. The V gene is TRBV5-4, the J gene TRBJ1-4; 7 bases match TRBD1. The CDR3 is 17 amino acids. Germline V gene sequence: CDR1 SGHNT, CDR2 YYREEE (reference sequence). The V and J ends lost 2 bases and 5 bases, in that order; junction bases with no gene match: 12.

This chain links TRBV9 with TRBJ2-3, with D perhaps TRBD1 (5 bases). V gave up 5 bases and J gave up 4 bases, with 14 bases separating them. This CDR3 has 14 residues. CDR1 and CDR2 (germline): SGDLS, YYNGEE. The CDR3 sequence: CASSLARDSDTQYF. The CDR3 DNA sequence: TGTGCCAGCAGTTTGGCCAGGGATTCAGATACGCAGTATTTT.

In this sample, this clone turned up once. Since a much larger clone is just one base distant, this may be a read error. The rearrangement uses TRBV11-3 and TRBJ1-1, with D uncertain. V lost 1 base and J lost 4, with 7 bases in between. Germline-derived CDR1 and CDR2 are SGHNT and YENEEA. This CDR3 is 13 amino acids long. Here the CDR3 reads CASSLGTATEAFF. The CDR3 DNA is TGTGCCAGCAGCTTAGGCACAGCCACTGAAGCTTTCTTT.

As regards this clone: Different DNA sequences within this sample yield the same CDR3. V usage is TRBV5-4 and J usage is TRBJ2-7, with 11 bases matching TRBD2. The CDR3 length is 15 residues. Germline CDR1 SGHNT, CDR2 YYREEE (reference sequence). V gave up 5 bases and J gave up 1 base; unmatched junction bases: 5. The CDR3 loop is CASSRGTSGSYEQYF. CDR3 DNA: TGTGCCAGCAGTAGAGGGACTAGCGGATCCTACGAGCAGTACTTC.

This chain links TRBV19 with TRBJ2-1; possible D gene TRBD2, 5 bases. The CDR3 runs 10 residues. V was cut by 10 bases and J by 13 bases, with 14 bases left in between. Germline V gives CDR1 LNHDA, CDR2 SQIVND (reference sequence). The CDR3 loop is CATSEEFQFF. The CDR3, as DNA: TGTGCCACTTCGGAGGAATTCCAGTTCTTC.

This clone was seen a handful of times. The chain employs TRBV11-1 and TRBJ1-1; unclear D gene. This CDR3 is built from 15 residues. The germline V gene has CDR1 SGHAT and CDR2 FQDESV (reference sequence). V gave up 1 base and J gave up 3 bases, with 12 bases separating them. The DNA for the CDR3 is TGTGCCAGCAGCTTAGTGGCGGGCTGGGACACTGAAGCTTTCTTT. Translated, it gives CASSLVAGWDTEAFF.

The chain has TRBV5-1 and TRBJ1-1; no firm D call. Germline CDR1 and CDR2: SGHRS and YFSETQ. There are 14 residues in the CDR3. V lost 2 bases and J 5 bases, leaving 13 bases between the germline ends. The CDR3 DNA is TGCGCCAGCAGCTTACGGACTGGCCGAACTGAAGCTTTCTTT. As protein: CASSLRTGRTEAFF.

V is TRBV28 and J is TRBJ2-6, with D maybe TRBD2 (6 bases). This CDR3 contains 17 residues. Germline V gene data show CDR1 as MDHEN and CDR2 as SYDVKM. V was cut by 5 bases and J by 0 bases, with 14 bases left in between. The CDR3 DNA follows: TGTGCCAGCAGTGGCGGTGGACTAATCTCTGGGGCCAACGTCCTGACTTTC. Translating it yields CASSGGGLISGANVLTF.

This chain uses TRBV28 with TRBJ2-3; 16 positions agree with TRBD2. Trimming cost V 6 bases and J 1 base; bases outside gene matches: 4. Germline CDR1 is MDHEN and CDR2 is SYDVKM. The CDR3 runs to 17 residues. The CDR3 spells CASSAGLAGGRTDTQYF. The CDR3 bases are TGTGCCAGCAGCGCGGGACTAGCGGGGGGGCGCACAGATACGCAGTATTTT. The full variable domain, completed using reference TRBV28 and TRBJ2-3, is DVKVTQSSRYLVKRTGEKVFLECVQDMDHENMFWYRQDPGLGLRLIYFSYDVKMKEKGDIPEGYSVSREKKERFSLILESASTNQTSMYLCASSAGLAGGRTDTQYFGPGTRLTVL.

V and J are TRBV7-9 and TRBJ1-2, with D perhaps TRBD1 (5 bases). Germline values: CDR1 SEHNR, CDR2 FQNEAQ (reference sequence). The CDR3 spans 13 residues. Trimming stripped 6 bases from V and 4 bases from J, with 12 bases between. The CDR3 sequence: CASSSQVFYGYTF. In DNA, the CDR3 is TGTGCCAGCAGTTCACAGGTTTTCTATGGCTACACCTTC.

The rearrangement uses TRBV5-4 and TRBJ2-1, with 14 bases fitting TRBD2. CDR1 is SGHNT, CDR2 YYREEE, per germline (reference sequence). The CDR3 contains 15 residues. The junction had 7 bases not matched to a gene; V was cut back by 5 bases and J by 9 bases. CDR3 region: CASRTSGGDIGEQFF. Here the CDR3 DNA reads TGTGCCAGCAGGACTAGCGGGGGGGATATAGGTGAGCAGTTCTTC.

The chain employs TRBV5-1 and TRBJ2-7; TRBD1 agrees at 9 bases. Germline V gene lookup returns CDR1 SGHRS and CDR2 YFSETQ. The J segment lost 2 bases and the V segment lost 4 bases, leaving 4 bases of the junction unmatched. The CDR3 contains 14 residues. CDR3 DNA sequence: TGCGCCAGCAGCCACCGGGACAGGGCCTACGAGCAGTACTTC. This sequence encodes CASSHRDRAYEQYF.

This chain joins TRBV7-2 and TRBJ2-1; no clear D. Germline CDR1 reads SGHTA; CDR2 reads FQGNSA. The CDR3 loop spans 13 amino acids. Trimming stripped 1 base from V and 3 bases from J, with 4 bases between. CDR3 sequence: CASSLDSYNEQFF. The CDR3 DNA is TGTGCCAGCAGCTTAGACAGCTACAATGAGCAGTTCTTC. Using reference TRBV7-2 and TRBJ2-1 for the parts outside the CDR3, the full variable domain is GAGVSQSPSNKVTEKGKDVELRCDPISGHTALYWYRQSLGQGLEFLIYFQGNSAPDKSGLPSDRFSAERTGGSVSTLTIQRTQQEDSAVYLCASSLDSYNEQFFGPGTRLTVL.

This clone was picked up one time. This sequence joins TRBV2 and TRBJ1-4; D gene uncertain. This CDR3 is built from 14 residues. The germline gives CDR1 SNHLY, CDR2 FYNNEI. The V end lost 6 bases, the J end lost 2 bases, and 10 bases lay between the germline ends. The DNA for the CDR3 is TGTGCCAGCAGCACCGACGGGACTAATGAAAAACTGTTTTTT. Translating it yields CASSTDGTNEKLFF.

The J gene is TRBJ2-1, the V gene TRBV18; D is unresolved. This CDR3 has 14 residues. V shed 2 bases and J shed 10 bases, with 15 bases lying between them. Germline-derived CDR1 and CDR2 are KGHSH and LQKENI. In DNA form, the CDR3 reads TGTGCCAGCTCACCAATTTCAGGTCCTCAAGAGCAGTTCTTC. This encodes CASSPISGPQEQFF.

The chain employs TRBV7-9 and TRBJ2-5; 8 bases agree with TRBD1. CDR1 and CDR2 (germline): SEHNR, FQNEAQ (reference sequence). The CDR3 loop spans 14 amino acids. V shed 6 bases, J shed 5 bases, and the junction held 8 bases outside the gene matches. CDR3: CASRVGRGLETQYF. For the CDR3, the DNA is TGTGCCAGCAGGGTAGGCAGGGGGCTTGAGACCCAGTACTTC.

The chain uses TRBV10-3 and TRBJ2-7; a weak D match, TRBD1 (5 bases). Trimming took 5 bases from V and 5 from J, leaving 13 bases between them. Germline V gives CDR1 ENHRY, CDR2 SYGVKD. There are 13 residues in the CDR3. The CDR3 here is CAISIQGGDEQYF. Written as DNA, the CDR3 is TGTGCCATCAGTATCCAGGGTGGAGACGAGCAGTACTTC.

This chain connects TRBV5-1 to TRBJ1-1; D call uncertain. The V and J ends lost 1 base and 1 base respectively, with 5 bases between them. CDR1 and CDR2 (germline): SGHRS, YFSETQ. The CDR3 length is 13 residues. The CDR3 loop is CASSLQENTEAFF. CDR3 DNA: TGCGCCAGCAGCTTGCAGGAGAACACTGAAGCTTTCTTT.

The chain combines TRBV10-3 with TRBJ2-7; D may be TRBD2 (5 bases). Trimming removed 10 bases at V and 4 bases at J, with 11 bases between. The CDR3 extends over 11 amino acids. The germline gives CDR1 ENHRY, CDR2 SYGVKD. In nucleotides, the CDR3 is TGTGCCACCGGACTTGAATACGAGCAGTACTTC. Translated: CATGLEYEQYF.

The V gene is TRBV9, the J gene TRBJ2-1, with 8 bases aligning to TRBD2. Trimming removed 0 bases from V and 0 bases from J; junction bases left unmatched: 5. The germline V gene encodes CDR1 SGDLS and CDR2 YYNGEE. The CDR3 is made up of 17 amino acids. CDR3: CASSVDGGVLSYNEQFF. CDR3 DNA sequence: TGTGCCAGCAGCGTAGACGGGGGGGTCCTCTCCTACAATGAGCAGTTCTTC.

The V and J genes are TRBV19 and TRBJ2-2; TRBD2 aligns across 7 bases. With V trimmed by 4 bases and J by 4 bases, 9 bases remained unmatched. The CDR3 is 16 amino acids. Germline V gene sequence: CDR1 LNHDA, CDR2 SQIVND (reference sequence). CDR3 DNA: TGTGCCAGTAGTAGGGTCGGCGGGGGTTCCACCGGGGAGCTGTTTTTT. Encoded protein: CASSRVGGGSTGELFF.

The chain is built from TRBV6-5 and TRBJ1-5; the D is unclear. The germline V and J ends were trimmed by 4 bases and 7 bases, with 11 bases remaining between them. The germline gives CDR1 MNHEY, CDR2 SVGAGI. CDR3 length equals 13 residues. CDR3 coding DNA: TGTGCCAGCAGTTCCCTCCGGAGGCAGCCCCAGCATTTT. Its translation is CASSSLRRQPQHF.

This chain links TRBV3-1 (or the pseudogene TRBV3-2) with TRBJ1-1; D unclear. The CDR3 has 15 residues. CDR1 and CDR2 from the germline V gene are LGHDT and YNNKEL (reference sequence). Trimming shortened V by 1 base and J by 3 bases, and 12 bases separated the two germline ends. CDR3 nucleotides: TGTGCCAGCAGCCAAGTGGTTTCAGCGGACACTGAAGCTTTCTTT. It is translated as CASSQVVSADTEAFF.